These 20 T cell receptor beta chains originate from one sample sequenced in a study of OX40 agonist ivuxolimab in advanced cancers. The repertoire was sequenced with immunoSEQ multiplex PCR; TCRdb's copy has only in-frame clones and lacks some. The sample holds roughly 56,000 clones, 84% seen once. The source material was CD4+ or CD8+ T cells sorted from blood, sampled in a trial of the OX40 agonist ivuxolimab. These receptors were collected from an adult with an advanced solid tumor such as melanoma, head and neck, liver or kidney cancer.

This chain joins TRBV30 and TRBJ2-3; the D gene is possibly TRBD2 (5 bases). Trimming removed 3 bases at V and 5 bases at J, with 15 bases between. The germline gives CDR1 GTSNPN, CDR2 SVGIG (reference sequence). The CDR3 length is 14 residues. CDR3 nucleotides: TGTGCCTGGAGGATGAGGCGGGCGGGAGATACGCAGTATTTT. Its translation is CAWRMRRAGDTQYF.

Of note for this clone: This sample also contains other DNA sequences that code for the same CDR3. CDR3 region: CASSIRDSNSPLHF. The CDR3, as DNA: TGTGCCAGCAGCATCCGGGACAGTAATTCACCCCTCCACTTT. The gene calls are TRBV9 and TRBJ1-6; 7 positions agree with TRBD1. This CDR3 is 14 amino acids long. V shed 4 bases, J shed 6 bases, and the junction held 4 bases outside the gene matches. CDR1 is SGDLS and CDR2 is YYNGEE in the germline V gene.

The chain uses TRBV18 and TRBJ1-2; D may be TRBD1 (6 bases). Trimming left V 6 bases short and J 8 bases short, with 22 bases between. Germline lookup yields CDR1 KGHSH and CDR2 LQKENI. The CDR3 loop spans 15 amino acids. The CDR3 nucleotides read TGTGCCAGCTCGAAAGAGTTACAGGGCGATCACGGCTACACCTTC. Its translation: CASSKELQGDHGYTF.

V is TRBV11-2 and J is TRBJ2-7, with 14 bases aligning to TRBD2. V lost 1 base, J lost 4 bases, and 6 bases stayed unmatched. Germline values: CDR1 SGHAT, CDR2 FQNNGV. This CDR3 spans 17 amino acids. The CDR3 nucleotides read TGTGCCAGCAGCTTAGGGGGACTAGCGGGGGCAGGGTACGAGCAGTACTTC. It yields the protein CASSLGGLAGAGYEQYF.

The chain employs TRBV7-9 and TRBJ1-3; D might be TRBD1 (5 bases). The CDR3 runs to 14 residues. Trimming stripped 5 bases from V and 0 bases from J, with 8 bases between. From germline, CDR1 is SEHNR and CDR2 FQNEAQ (reference sequence). The CDR3 sequence: CASSQDNSGNTIYF. The CDR3 DNA is TGTGCCAGCAGCCAGGACAACTCTGGAAACACCATATATTTT.

The V gene is TRBV9, the J gene TRBJ2-1; 15 bases map to TRBD2. This CDR3 comprises 15 residues. The V and J ends lost 3 bases and 9 bases, in that order; junction bases with no gene match: 4. CDR1 is SGDLS, CDR2 YYNGEE, per germline. Here the CDR3 reads CASSARTSGGAEQFF. The CDR3 coding sequence is TGTGCCAGCAGCGCCAGGACTAGCGGGGGGGCTGAGCAGTTCTTC.

This chain links TRBV18 with TRBJ1-2, with no clear D. The germline V gene has CDR1 KGHSH and CDR2 LQKENI. The CDR3 totals 13 residues. Between the trimmed V and J ends, which lost 2 bases and 5 bases, there was a span of 9 bases. The chain's CDR3 is CASSPAGVYGYTF. CDR3 bases: TGTGCCAGCTCACCAGCCGGGGTTTATGGCTACACCTTC. The variable domain in full, completed from reference TRBV18 and TRBJ1-2, reads NAGVMQNPRHLVRRRGQEARLRCSPMKGHSHVYWYRQLPEEGLKFMVYLQKENIIDESGMPKERFSAEFPKEGPSILRIQQVVRGDSAAYFCASSPAGVYGYTFGSGTRLTVV.

V gene TRBV6-5 combines with J gene TRBJ1-2; D is uncertain. The CDR3 length is 12 residues. Looked up from germline, CDR1 is MNHEY and CDR2 is SVGAGI. V dropped 2 bases and J dropped 2 bases, with 3 bases sitting between them. CDR3 sequence (DNA): TGTGCCAGCAGTTACAGGAACTATGGCTACACCTTC. Encoded protein: CASSYRNYGYTF.

The V call is TRBV7-2, the J call TRBJ1-1, with a weak D call TRBD1 (6 bases). Germline V CDR1 and CDR2: SGHTA, FQGNSA. V was shortened by 5 bases and J by 4 bases, with 17 bases between the two germline ends. The CDR3 has 15 amino acids. CDR3 sequence reads: CASSLKPGGGTEAFF. CDR3 DNA sequence: TGTGCCAGCAGCCTTAAGCCGGGAGGGGGCACTGAAGCTTTCTTT.

This clone occurred a few times. This chain links TRBV11-3 with TRBJ2-1; D tentatively fits TRBD1 or TRBD2 (5 bases each). This CDR3 contains 15 residues. V dropped 5 bases and J dropped 5 bases, with 16 bases sitting between them. Germline lookup yields CDR1 SGHNT and CDR2 YENEEA. The CDR3: CASSQSGTENNEQFF. The CDR3 DNA reads TGTGCCAGCAGCCAATCCGGGACGGAAAACAATGAGCAGTTCTTC.

This chain joins TRBV2 and TRBJ2-1, with TRBD2 identical over 7 bases. After removal of 7 bases from V and 7 bases from J, the junction contained 7 bases not matched to a gene. This CDR3 contains 13 residues. The germline CDR1 and CDR2 sequences are SNHLY and FYNNEI. The CDR3 DNA follows: TGTGCCAGCATCCTCGAGCGGGAAAATGAGCAGTTCTTC. Its translation is CASILERENEQFF.

V usage is TRBV28 and J usage is TRBJ1-2; 12 positions match TRBD1. Trimming at V came to 6 bases and at J to 8 bases, leaving 7 bases not matched to a gene. In germline, CDR1 is MDHEN, CDR2 SYDVKM. This CDR3 is built from 14 residues. In nucleotides, the CDR3 is TGTGCCAGCAGGACGGGACAGGGGGCGAGAGGCTACACCTTC. Its translation is CASRTGQGARGYTF.

V and J are TRBV19 and TRBJ1-2; 8 nucleotides agree with TRBD1. This CDR3 has 20 amino acids. V lost 6 bases, J lost 0 bases, and 21 bases stayed unmatched. CDR1 and CDR2 (germline): LNHDA, SQIVND (reference sequence). CDR3 sequence (DNA): TGTGCCAGTAGAGATATATCCCCCAGGGGGCCAATGACAGCTAACTATGGCTACACCTTC. Translated, it gives CASRDISPRGPMTANYGYTF.

The gene calls are TRBV2 and TRBJ2-5; 12 bases are shared with TRBD2. The CDR3 loop spans 15 amino acids. Germline values: CDR1 SNHLY, CDR2 FYNNEI. J gave up 5 bases and V 7 bases, and 8 bases lay outside the gene matches. The CDR3 DNA is TGTGCCAGCAACCTTGCTAGCGGGAGGGGTGAGACCCAGTACTTC. Translated, it gives CASNLASGRGETQYF. Based on the CDR3 plus reference TRBV2 and TRBJ2-5, the full variable domain is EPEVTQTPSHQVTQMGQEVILRCVPISNHLYFYWYRQILGQKVEFLVSFYNNEISEKSEIFDDQFSVERPDGSNFTLKIRSTKLEDSAMYFCASNLASGRGETQYFGPGTRLLVL.

The rearrangement links TRBV19 to TRBJ1-5; a weak D match, TRBD1 (6 bases). Deletions cut 5 bases from V and 6 bases from J, with 11 bases between. Germline loops: CDR1 LNHDA, CDR2 SQIVND (reference sequence). This CDR3 is built from 13 residues. The CDR3 DNA follows: TGTGCCAGTAGTCCAGGGGTGAGTCAGCCCCAGCATTTT. It codes for CASSPGVSQPQHF.

The V call is TRBV9, the J call TRBJ1-4; D is perhaps TRBD1 (5 bases). CDR1 is SGDLS, CDR2 YYNGEE, per germline. The CDR3 totals 15 residues. Trimming stripped 3 bases from V and 1 base from J, with 10 bases between. CDR3 amino acids: CASSAQGGTNEKLFF. The CDR3 DNA reads as TGTGCCAGCAGCGCCCAGGGTGGAACTAATGAAAAACTGTTTTTT.

This sequence joins TRBV6-6 and TRBJ2-5; TRBD1 might be the D (6 bases). The V end lost 7 bases, the J end lost 2 bases, and 14 bases lay between the germline ends. The CDR3 is made up of 14 amino acids. CDR1 is MNHNY, CDR2 SVGAGI, per germline (reference sequence). The DNA of the CDR3 is TGTGCCAGCACCCTTCCGGGACAACAAGAGACCCAGTACTTC. It translates to CASTLPGQQETQYF.

The J gene is TRBJ1-1, the V gene TRBV6-6; no reliable D call. This CDR3 has 11 residues. Trimming shortened V by 7 bases and J by 7 bases, and 10 bases separated the two germline ends. CDR1 MNHNY and CDR2 SVGAGI come from the germline V gene (reference sequence). The CDR3 bases are TGTGCCAGCACCGAGACAAGTGAAGCTTTCTTT. It translates to CASTETSEAFF.

The genes are TRBV7-9 and TRBJ2-1; no clear D. V lost 5 bases to trimming and J lost 7 bases, with 3 bases between them. This CDR3 contains 10 residues. The germline gives CDR1 SEHNR, CDR2 FQNEAQ (reference sequence). The CDR3, as DNA: TGTGCCAGCAGCGTAAATGAGCAGTTCTTC. It encodes CASSVNEQFF.

The CDR3 DNA reads TGCGCCAGCAGCCAAGGACCCGCAGGCTCCTACAATGAGCAGTTCTTC. Translation gives CASSQGPAGSYNEQFF. V and J are TRBV4-1 and TRBJ2-1; D uncertain. Germline assignment: CDR1 MGHRA and CDR2 YSYEKL. The CDR3 consists of 16 residues. Trimming pared 1 base from V and 0 bases from J, leaving 10 bases between.